The 8 T cell receptor beta chains reported below all come from one sample, sequenced in a study of blood T cell repertoires in COVID-19. TCRdb's copy holds only in-frame clones and misses some; the assay was immunoSEQ multiplex PCR. The sample has over 80,000 clones, more than 70% seen once. The specimen sequenced was peripheral blood. The origin of the receptors is a human donor in a cohort sampled during active COVID-19.

The genes are TRBV18 and TRBJ1-1; no firm D call. Trimming took off 7 bases at V and 2 bases at J, with 2 bases between the two ends. The CDR3 spans 10 residues. Germline V gives CDR1 KGHSH, CDR2 LQKENI. The CDR3 protein is CASLNTEAFF. CDR3 in DNA: TGTGCCAGCTTAAACACTGAAGCTTTCTTT.

The V call is TRBV19, the J call TRBJ2-2; 13 bases map to TRBD2. V trimming: 6 bases; J trimming: 3 bases; junction bases outside the gene matches: 10. From germline, CDR1 is LNHDA and CDR2 SQIVND (reference sequence). This CDR3 has 18 residues. CDR3 sequence (DNA): TGTGCCAGTAGCAGCGGGACTAGCGGGGAGTGGCACACCGGGGAGCTGTTTTTT. Translating it yields CASSSGTSGEWHTGELFF.

This clone was detected only a few times. This chain links TRBV18 with TRBJ1-4; 7 nucleotides match TRBD1. The V gene's germline CDR1 is KGHSH and CDR2 LQKENI. The trim removed 6 bases at V and 7 bases at J, leaving 5 bases unmatched. The CDR3 runs to 13 residues. CDR3 DNA sequence: TGTGCCAGCTCGGGGACAGTCGCTGAAAAACTGTTTTTT. It yields the protein CASSGTVAEKLFF.

The genes are TRBV5-1 and TRBJ2-7; 8 bases are a match to TRBD2. CDR3 length equals 14 residues. CDR1 and CDR2 (germline): SGHRS, YFSETQ. V was pared by 4 bases and J by 10 bases, with 13 bases of the junction left unmatched. CDR3: CASSPAGGGREQYF. In nucleotides, the CDR3 is TGCGCCAGCAGCCCGGCGGGGGGCGGGAGAGAACAGTACTTC.

This clone was recorded only once. The chain combines TRBV27 with TRBJ1-1; D call uncertain. The germline V gene encodes CDR1 MNHEY and CDR2 SMNVEV (reference sequence). There are 14 residues in the CDR3. V lost 6 bases, J lost 8 bases, and 19 bases lay in between. CDR3 loop: CASSPGYPLAEAFF. CDR3 sequence (DNA): TGTGCCAGCAGCCCTGGTTACCCACTAGCGGAAGCTTTCTTT.

The CDR3 here is CSARGGTEAFF. The DNA of the CDR3 is TGCAGTGCCCGTGGAGGTACTGAAGCTTTCTTT. V usage is TRBV20-1 and J usage is TRBJ1-1; the D is unclear. This CDR3 region has 11 residues. The V end was cut by 6 bases, the J end by 5 bases, with 10 bases between. Per germline, CDR1 DFQATT and CDR2 SNEGSKA (reference sequence).

This clone appeared once. The gene calls are TRBV7-9 and TRBJ1-4, with 7 bases identical to TRBD1. V was pared by 5 bases and J by 4 bases, with 4 bases of the junction left unmatched. Germline CDR1 reads SEHNR; CDR2 reads FQNEAQ (reference sequence). The CDR3 consists of 14 residues. The DNA for the CDR3 is TGTGCCAGCAGCCGCGGACAGGATAATGAAAAACTGTTTTTT. Encoded protein: CASSRGQDNEKLFF.

V gene TRBV14 combines with J gene TRBJ1-2; D not certain. The germline gives CDR1 SGHDN, CDR2 FVKESK. V lost 4 bases, J lost 4 bases, and 13 bases lay in between. The CDR3 is 14 amino acids. CDR3 nucleotide sequence: TGTGCCAGCAGCCCGACCACGACTTTCTATGGCTACACCTTC. Translating gives CASSPTTTFYGYTF.